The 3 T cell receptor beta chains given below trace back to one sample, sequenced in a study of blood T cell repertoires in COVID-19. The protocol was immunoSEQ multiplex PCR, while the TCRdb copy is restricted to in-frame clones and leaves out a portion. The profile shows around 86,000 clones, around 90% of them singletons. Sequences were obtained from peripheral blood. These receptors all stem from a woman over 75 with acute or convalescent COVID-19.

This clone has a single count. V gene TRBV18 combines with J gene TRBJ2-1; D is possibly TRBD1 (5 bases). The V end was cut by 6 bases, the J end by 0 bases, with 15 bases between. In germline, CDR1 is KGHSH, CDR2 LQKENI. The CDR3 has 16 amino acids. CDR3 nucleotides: TGTGCCAGCTCCCCGGCGGCAGGGCTCTCCTACAATGAGCAGTTCTTC. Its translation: CASSPAAGLSYNEQFF.

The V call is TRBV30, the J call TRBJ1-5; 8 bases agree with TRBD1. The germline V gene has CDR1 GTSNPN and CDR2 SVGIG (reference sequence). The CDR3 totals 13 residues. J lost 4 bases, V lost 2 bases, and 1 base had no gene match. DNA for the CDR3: TGTGCCTGGAGTCGGACAGGGAATCAGCCCCAGCATTTT. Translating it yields CAWSRTGNQPQHF.

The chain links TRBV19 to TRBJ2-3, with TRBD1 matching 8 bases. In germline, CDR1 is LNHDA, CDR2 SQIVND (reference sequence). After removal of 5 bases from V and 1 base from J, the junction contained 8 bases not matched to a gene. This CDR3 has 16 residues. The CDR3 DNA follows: TGTGCCAGTAGTTTAGGGACAGGTTTAGGCACAGATACGCAGTATTTT. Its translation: CASSLGTGLGTDTQYF.